This T cell receptor (beta chain) was profiled in a study of T cells after yellow fever vaccination. TCRdb used MiXCR to reprocess the 5' RACE reads, holding one entry per CDR3 protein. Of hundreds of thousands of distinct CDR3 sequences listed, over 9% were seen once; the top ten hold 15%. The source material was PBMCs, sampled on the day of the yellow fever booster vaccination. This TCR came from a man in his thirties or forties who received the YFV17D yellow fever vaccine.

The chain's CDR3 is CASSYSGTLGSSRRKQRTQYF. The CDR3 DNA is TGTGCCAGCAGTTACTCAGGGACGCTAGGGTCATCTAGAAGGAAACAGCGTACGCAGTATTTT. This chain links TRBV6-2 or TRBV6-3 with TRBJ2-3; perhaps D is TRBD1 or TRBD2 (5 bases each). The CDR3 length is 21 residues. V was pared by 0 bases and J by 8 bases, with 33 bases between. CDR1 and CDR2 from the germline V gene are MNHEY and SVGEGT.